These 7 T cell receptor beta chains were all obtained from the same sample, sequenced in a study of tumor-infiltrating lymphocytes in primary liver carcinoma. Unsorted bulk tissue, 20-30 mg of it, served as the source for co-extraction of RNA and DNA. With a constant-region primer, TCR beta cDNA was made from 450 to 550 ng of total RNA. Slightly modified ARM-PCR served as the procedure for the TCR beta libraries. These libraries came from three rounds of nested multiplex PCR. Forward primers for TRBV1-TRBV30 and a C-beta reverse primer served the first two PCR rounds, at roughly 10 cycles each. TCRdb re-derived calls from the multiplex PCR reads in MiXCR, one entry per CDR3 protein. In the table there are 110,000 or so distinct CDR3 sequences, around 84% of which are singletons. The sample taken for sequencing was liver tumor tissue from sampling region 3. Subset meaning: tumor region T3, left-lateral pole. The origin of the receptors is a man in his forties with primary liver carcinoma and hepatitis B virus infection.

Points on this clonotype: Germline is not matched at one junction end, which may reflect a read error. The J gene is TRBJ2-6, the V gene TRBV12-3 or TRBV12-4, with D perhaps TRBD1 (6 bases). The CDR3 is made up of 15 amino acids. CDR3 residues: CASSSTGSGVNVLTF. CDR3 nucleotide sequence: TGTGCCAGCAGTTCCACAGGGTCTGGGGTCAACGTTCTGACTTTC.

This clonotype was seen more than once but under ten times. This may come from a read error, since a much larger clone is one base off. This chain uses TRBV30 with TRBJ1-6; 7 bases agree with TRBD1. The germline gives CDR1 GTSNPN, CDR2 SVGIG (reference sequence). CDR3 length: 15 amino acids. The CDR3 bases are TGTGTCTGGAGTACCTCGGGACAGTATAATTCACCCCTCCACTTT. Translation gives CVWSTSGQYNSPLHF.

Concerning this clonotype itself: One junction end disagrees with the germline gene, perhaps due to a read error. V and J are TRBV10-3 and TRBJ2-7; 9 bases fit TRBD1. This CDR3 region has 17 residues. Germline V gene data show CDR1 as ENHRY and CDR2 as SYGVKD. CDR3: CANSYNKPGQGFFEQYF. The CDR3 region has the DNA TGTGCCAACAGTTACAATAAACCGGGACAGGGATTTTTCGAGCAGTACTTC.

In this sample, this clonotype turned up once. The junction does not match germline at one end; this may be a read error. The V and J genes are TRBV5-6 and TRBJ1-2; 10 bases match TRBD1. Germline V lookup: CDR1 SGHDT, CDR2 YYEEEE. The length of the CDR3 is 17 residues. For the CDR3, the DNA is TGTACCAGCAACTTGGGACAGGGGATGCGCCCCCTCCATGGCTACACCTTC. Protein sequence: CTSNLGQGMRPLHGYTF. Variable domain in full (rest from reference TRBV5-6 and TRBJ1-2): DAGVTQSPTHLIKTRGQQVTLRCSPKSGHDTVSWYQQALGQGPQFIFQYYEEEERQRGNFPDRFSGHQFPNYSSELNVNALLLGDSALYLCTSNLGQGMRPLHGYTFGSGTRLTVV.

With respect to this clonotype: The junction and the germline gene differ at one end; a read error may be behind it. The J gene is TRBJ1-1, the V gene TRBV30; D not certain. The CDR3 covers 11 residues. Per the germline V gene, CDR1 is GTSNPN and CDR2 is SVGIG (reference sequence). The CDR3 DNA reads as TGTGCCTGCCCCCGCGACACTGAACCTTTCTTT. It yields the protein CACPRDTEPFF.

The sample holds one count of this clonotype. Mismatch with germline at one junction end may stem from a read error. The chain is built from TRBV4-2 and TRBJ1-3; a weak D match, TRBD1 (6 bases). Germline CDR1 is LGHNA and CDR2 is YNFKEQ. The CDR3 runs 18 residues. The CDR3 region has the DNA TGTGCCAGCAGCCGGGAGCCAAGAAGGGCAGGGGCTGGAAGCACCATATATTTT. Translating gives CASSREPRRAGAGSTIYF.

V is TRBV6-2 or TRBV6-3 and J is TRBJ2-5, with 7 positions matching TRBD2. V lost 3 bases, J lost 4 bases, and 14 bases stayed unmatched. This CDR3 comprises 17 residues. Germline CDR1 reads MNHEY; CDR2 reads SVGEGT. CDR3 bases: TGTGCCAGCAGTTATGGTTTAACGGGAGGATGGGGAGAGACCCAGTACTTC. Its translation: CASSYGLTGGWGETQYF.